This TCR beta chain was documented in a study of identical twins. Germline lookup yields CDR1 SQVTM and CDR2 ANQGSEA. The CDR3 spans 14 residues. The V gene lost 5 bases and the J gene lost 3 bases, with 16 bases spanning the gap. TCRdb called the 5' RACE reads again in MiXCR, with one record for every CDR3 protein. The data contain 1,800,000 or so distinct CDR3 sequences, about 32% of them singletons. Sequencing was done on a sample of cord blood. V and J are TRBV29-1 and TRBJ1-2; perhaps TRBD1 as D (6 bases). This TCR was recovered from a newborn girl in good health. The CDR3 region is CSVSPTGFDYGYTF. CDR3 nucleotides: TGCAGCGTTTCCCCAACAGGGTTCGACTATGGCTACACCTTC.